This T cell receptor (beta chain) emerged from a study of identical twins. A universal primer site was added by template switching, and unique molecular identifiers were carried by the cDNA. One entry per CDR3 protein results from TCRdb running MiXCR on the 5' RACE reads. Among more than 1.5 million distinct CDR3 sequences listed, about 32% were seen once. Study-level findings and limits: The analysis was cross-sectional rather than longitudinal within donors. With monozygotic twins, out-of-frame TCR alpha sharing exceeded what models estimated. Memory repertoires showed no such pattern, whereas abundant cord blood beta clonotypes carried fewer insertions.

This clonotype was counted a few times. Its antigen is currently unknown. What was sequenced was cord blood. This receptor was taken from a newborn girl in good health.

The CDR3 sequence: CASSLMAGEQFF. DNA for the CDR3: TGTGCCAGCAGCCTTATGGCTGGGGAGCAGTTCTTC. The chain joins TRBV7-2 to TRBJ2-1; D ambiguous. This CDR3 contains 12 residues. Trimming took off 5 bases at V and 10 bases at J, with 12 bases between the two ends. Germline V CDR1 and CDR2: SGHTA, FQGNSA.